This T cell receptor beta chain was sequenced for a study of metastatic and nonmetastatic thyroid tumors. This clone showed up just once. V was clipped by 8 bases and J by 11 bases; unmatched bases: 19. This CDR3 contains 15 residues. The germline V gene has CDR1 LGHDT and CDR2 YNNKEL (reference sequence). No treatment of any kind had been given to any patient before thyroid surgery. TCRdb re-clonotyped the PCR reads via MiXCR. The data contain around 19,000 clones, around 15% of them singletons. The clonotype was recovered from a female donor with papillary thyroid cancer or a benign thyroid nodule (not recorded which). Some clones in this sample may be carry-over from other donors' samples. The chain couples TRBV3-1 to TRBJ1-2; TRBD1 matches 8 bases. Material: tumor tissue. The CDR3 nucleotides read TGTGCCAGCGACAACTCAGGGGGCGCGGGCTATGTTTACACCTTC. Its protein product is CASDNSGGAGYVYTF.